What follows are 2 T cell receptor beta chains derived from one specimen sequenced in a study of cytomegalovirus exposure and HLA in healthy donors. PCR involved 60 Vbeta and 13 Jbeta primers. Libraries were prepared by immunoSEQ multiplex PCR; TCRdb keeps only in-frame clonotypes and omits some of them. The sample lists over 100,000 clones, roughly 69% occurring once. The sequenced sample consisted of PBMCs. The receptor source for this set is a woman between 25 and 40 years old in good health and CMV-seronegative.

The rearrangement joins TRBV5-4 to TRBJ1-6; a weak D match, TRBD1 (6 bases). CDR3 length equals 16 residues. CDR1 is SGHNT, CDR2 YYREEE, per germline (reference sequence). V was pared by 0 bases and J by 7 bases, with 14 bases between. In nucleotides, the CDR3 is TGTGCCAGCAGCTTGGACCCAGACAGGAGCAATTCACCCCTCCACTTT. Encoded protein: CASSLDPDRSNSPLHF.

This clone was seen just once. V gene TRBV9 combines with J gene TRBJ2-3; 9 positions agree with TRBD2. V dropped 3 bases and J dropped 6; count of bases not matched to a gene: 8. The CDR3 runs to 15 residues. Germline CDR1 SGDLS, CDR2 YYNGEE. The CDR3 reads CASSDLGLAADTQYF. The CDR3 nucleotides are TGTGCCAGCAGCGATCTGGGACTAGCAGCGGATACGCAGTATTTT.